A selection of T cell receptor beta chains follows, all from one sample in a study of blood T cell repertoires in COVID-19. Libraries were prepared by immunoSEQ multiplex PCR; TCRdb keeps only in-frame clonotypes and omits some of them. The profile shows approximately 170,000 clones, approximately 86% of them singletons. The sequenced sample was peripheral blood. These receptor sequences come from a man aged 45-65 years with active or convalescent COVID-19. The CDR3 runs from the conserved cysteine through the conserved F or W. The D gene is left open where the match is weak. Clone size, where shown, is once, few, many, or a class for clones that have expanded.

j_call v_call d_call clone_size cdr3_nt cdr3_aa
TRBJ1-4 TRBV7-9 - few TGTGCCAGCAGTCTTACCGGAGCTAATGAAAAACTGTTTTTT CASSLTGANEKLFF
TRBJ1-2 TRBV7-2 - few TGTGCCAGCAGCTTAGGGTCAGTCTATGGCTACACCTTC CASSLGSVYGYTF
TRBJ1-2 TRBV5-1 - - TGCGCCAGCAGCTTGTCGGGGGGAAATTATGGCTACACCTTC CASSLSGGNYGYTF
TRBJ2-5 TRBV24-1 TRBD1 - TGTGCCACCAGTGATCCTGGGACAGGGAAAGAGACCCAGTACTTC CATSDPGTGKETQYF
TRBJ1-1 TRBV30 - - TGTGCCTGGAGTGTTGGCATCCCGAACACTGAAGCTTTCTTT CAWSVGIPNTEAFF
TRBJ1-1 TRBV11-2 - - TGTGCCAGCAGCCTTGGACAGAACACTGAAGCTTTCTTT CASSLGQNTEAFF
TRBJ2-3 TRBV14 TRBD2 - TGTGCCAGCAGCCCCCCGGGGGGTACGCAGTATTTT CASSPPGGTQYF
TRBJ2-3 TRBV5-1 TRBD1 once TGCGCCAGCAGCTTGCGGGACAGCTCTTACACAGATACGCAGTATTTT CASSLRDSSYTDTQYF
TRBJ1-1 TRBV6-5 - once TGTGCCAGCAAATTAAAGCCCCAGGGTATAGCTGAAGCTTTCTTT CASKLKPQGIAEAFF
TRBJ2-3 TRBV5-6 - - TGTGCCAGCAGCGAGAGGGCCATATTCACAGATACGCAGTATTTT CASSERAIFTDTQYF
TRBJ1-2 TRBV11-2 TRBD1 once TGTGCCAGCAGCCCGGGAGGACAGGGGAGTGGTTCGGGCTATGGCTACACCTTC CASSPGGQGSGSGYGYTF
TRBJ2-7 TRBV19 - - TGTGCCAGTAGTATAGTAGCTAGCCGGGACGAGCAGTACTTC CASSIVASRDEQYF
TRBJ1-3 TRBV12-3/TRBV12-4 - - TGTGCCAGCACGCGCGAGGCTGGAAACACCATATATTTT CASTREAGNTIYF
TRBJ1-1 TRBV4-2 - - TGTGCCAGCAGCCCAGGGGAATCTGAAGCTTTCTTT CASSPGESEAFF
TRBJ2-7 TRBV7-2 TRBD2 - TGTGCCAGCAGCTTAGAGCGGGGATTGGGCGAGCAGTACTTC CASSLERGLGEQYF
TRBJ1-6 TRBV7-2 - - TGTGCCAGCAGCTCCCCAGGTGGCGTTTCGATTTCACCCCTCCACTTT CASSSPGGVSISPLHF
TRBJ2-1 TRBV7-3 - once TGTGCCAGCAGCCCCCCAGGTAACTACAATGAGCAGTTCTTC CASSPPGNYNEQFF
TRBJ2-7 TRBV18 TRBD1 - TGTGCCAGCTCACCAACAGGGGTTGAGCAGTACTTC CASSPTGVEQYF
TRBJ1-5 TRBV2 - - TGTGCCAGCAGTGAACGGGGAAGCAATCAGCCCCAGCATTTT CASSERGSNQPQHF
TRBJ2-7 TRBV7-2 - - TGTGCCAGCAGCTTACACGCGGCCTACGAGCAGTACTTC CASSLHAAYEQYF
TRBJ1-2 TRBV28 - - TGTGCCAGCAGTTTAGGGTCAGGGGCTTATGGCTACACCTTC CASSLGSGAYGYTF
TRBJ2-1 TRBV27 TRBD2 - TGTGCCAGCAGTTTAGCGGGGGGGCCTTCCAATGAGCAGTTCTTC CASSLAGGPSNEQFF
TRBJ1-5 TRBV15 TRBD1 - TGTGCCACCAGCCGCCGGGACAGGTCTCAGCCCCAGCATTTT CATSRRDRSQPQHF
TRBJ2-5 TRBV2 TRBD2 - TGTGCCAGCAGTGAAGCTACTAGCGCCGAGACCCAGTACTTC CASSEATSAETQYF
TRBJ2-1 TRBV14 - - TGTGCCAGCAGCCCCGAGACAGTAAATGAGCAGTTCTTC CASSPETVNEQFF
TRBJ1-1 TRBV27 - - TGTGCCAGCAGTTTATCGGGACTTAGAAACACTGAAGCTTTCTTT CASSLSGLRNTEAFF
TRBJ2-3 TRBV29-1 - - TGCAGCGTTGTACAGTACACAGATACGCAGTATTTT CSVVQYTDTQYF
TRBJ1-1 TRBV29-1 TRBD1 - TGCAGCGTTGAGGCAGGGGGATTCACTGAAGCTTTCTTT CSVEAGGFTEAFF
TRBJ1-2 TRBV2 - - TGTGCCAGCTGGGGAGCTTTTTATGGCTACACCTTC CASWGAFYGYTF
TRBJ2-5 TRBV29-1 - - TGCAGCGTTGACGGGGGACTCCAAGAGACCCAGTACTTC CSVDGGLQETQYF
TRBJ1-2 TRBV6-6 TRBD1 - TGTGCCAGCAGTCGCCGGGGGACAGGGGACACACAATTTTTCTATGGCTACACCTTC CASSRRGTGDTQFFYGYTF
TRBJ2-5 TRBV12-3/TRBV12-4 TRBD1 - TGTGCCAGCAGCAACCCCCCCAGGGACAGGGCCCACTTC CASSNPPRDRAHF
TRBJ1-4 TRBV7-2 - - TGTGCCAGCAGCTTTGGAGGGGCCGGGAATGAAAAACTGTTTTTT CASSFGGAGNEKLFF
TRBJ2-5 TRBV3-1/TRBV3-2 TRBD2 - TGTGCCAGCAGCCCCCGACTAGCGGGAGGCAGTGAGACCCAGTACTTC CASSPRLAGGSETQYF
TRBJ2-3 TRBV20-1 TRBD2 - TGCAGTGCTAGTTCCCTAGCGGGACGGTCGATAAGCACAGATACGCAGTATTTT CSASSLAGRSISTDTQYF
TRBJ1-5 TRBV28 TRBD1 - TGTGCCAGCAGATCACAGGGGGGGAGCAATCAGCCCCAGCATTTT CASRSQGGSNQPQHF
TRBJ1-2 TRBV28 TRBD1 once TGTGCCAGCAGCACCGGACAGGGGTTTGGCTACACCTTC CASSTGQGFGYTF
TRBJ1-2 TRBV7-9 - - TGTGCCAGCAGCTTAGAAAGGACAGTCTTCTATGGCTACACCTTC CASSLERTVFYGYTF
TRBJ2-5 TRBV3-1/TRBV3-2 TRBD2 few TGTGCCAGCAGCCGGACCGGGACTAGCGGGGGGGCTCGGGAGACCCAGTACTTC CASSRTGTSGGARETQYF
TRBJ2-7 TRBV5-1 TRBD2 - TGCGCCAGCGGGAGCGGGGGCCGGGACGAGCAGTACTTC CASGSGGRDEQYF
TRBJ2-3 TRBV24-1 TRBD1 few TGTGCCACCAGGGTTAACAGGGGCGGCACAGATACGCAGTATTTT CATRVNRGGTDTQYF
TRBJ1-4 TRBV9 - - TGTGCCAGCAGCTTTAACGGGATGGGCAATGAAAAACTGTTTTTT CASSFNGMGNEKLFF